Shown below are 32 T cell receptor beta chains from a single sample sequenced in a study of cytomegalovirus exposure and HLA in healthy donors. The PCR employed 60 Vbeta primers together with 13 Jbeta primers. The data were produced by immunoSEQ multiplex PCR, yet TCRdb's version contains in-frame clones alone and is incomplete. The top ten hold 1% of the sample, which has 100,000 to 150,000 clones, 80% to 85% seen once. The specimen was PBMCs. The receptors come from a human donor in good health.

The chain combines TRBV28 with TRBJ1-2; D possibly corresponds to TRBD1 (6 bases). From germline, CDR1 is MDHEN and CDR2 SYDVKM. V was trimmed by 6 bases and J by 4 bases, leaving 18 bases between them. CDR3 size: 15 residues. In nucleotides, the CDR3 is TGTGCCAGCAGGGGGGGGGCTAACAGGGCCTATGGCTACACCTTC. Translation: CASRGGANRAYGYTF.

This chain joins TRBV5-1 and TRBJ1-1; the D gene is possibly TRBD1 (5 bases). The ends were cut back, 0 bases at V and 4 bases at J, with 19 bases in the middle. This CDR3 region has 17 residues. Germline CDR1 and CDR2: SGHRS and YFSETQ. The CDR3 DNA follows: TGCGCCAGCAGCTTGGGAACTGGGGGGGTGGTCGGCACTGAAGCTTTCTTT. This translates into CASSLGTGGVVGTEAFF.

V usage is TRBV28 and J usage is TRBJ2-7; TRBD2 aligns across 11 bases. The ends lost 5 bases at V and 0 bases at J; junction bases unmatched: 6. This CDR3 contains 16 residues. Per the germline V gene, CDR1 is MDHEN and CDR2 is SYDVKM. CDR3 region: CASSDSGGAISYEQYF. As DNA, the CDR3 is TGTGCCAGCAGTGATAGCGGGGGGGCGATCTCCTACGAGCAGTACTTC.

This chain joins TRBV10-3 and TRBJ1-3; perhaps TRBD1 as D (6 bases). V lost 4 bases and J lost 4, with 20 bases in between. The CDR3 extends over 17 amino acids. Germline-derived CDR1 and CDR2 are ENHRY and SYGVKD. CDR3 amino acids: CAISGQADLLQGNTIYF. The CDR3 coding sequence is TGTGCCATCAGTGGACAGGCCGATTTATTACAGGGAAACACCATATATTTT.

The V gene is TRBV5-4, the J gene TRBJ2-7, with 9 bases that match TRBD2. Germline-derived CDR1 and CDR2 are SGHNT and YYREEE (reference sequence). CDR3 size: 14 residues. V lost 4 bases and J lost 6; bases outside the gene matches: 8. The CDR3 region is CASSTGTSSLEQYF. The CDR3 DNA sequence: TGTGCCAGCAGCACCGGGACTAGCTCTCTCGAGCAGTACTTC.

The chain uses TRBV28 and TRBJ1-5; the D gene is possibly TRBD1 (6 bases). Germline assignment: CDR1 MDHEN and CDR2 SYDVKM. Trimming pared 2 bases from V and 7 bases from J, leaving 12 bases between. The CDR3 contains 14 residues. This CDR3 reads CASSLKGVRQPQHF. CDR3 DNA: TGTGCCAGCAGTTTAAAGGGGGTGAGACAGCCCCAGCATTTT.

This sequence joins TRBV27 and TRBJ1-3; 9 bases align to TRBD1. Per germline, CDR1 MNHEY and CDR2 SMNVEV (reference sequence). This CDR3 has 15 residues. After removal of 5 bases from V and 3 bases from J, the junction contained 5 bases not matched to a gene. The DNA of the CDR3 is TGTGCCAGCAGTCCAGGGACAGGGTTTGGAAACACCATATATTTT. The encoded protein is CASSPGTGFGNTIYF.

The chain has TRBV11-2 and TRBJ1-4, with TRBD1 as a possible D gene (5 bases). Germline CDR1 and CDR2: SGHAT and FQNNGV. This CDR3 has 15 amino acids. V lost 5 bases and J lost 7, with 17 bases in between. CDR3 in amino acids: CASSPLGRDGEKLFF. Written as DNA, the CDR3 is TGTGCCAGCAGCCCCCTAGGCAGGGATGGTGAAAAACTGTTTTTT.

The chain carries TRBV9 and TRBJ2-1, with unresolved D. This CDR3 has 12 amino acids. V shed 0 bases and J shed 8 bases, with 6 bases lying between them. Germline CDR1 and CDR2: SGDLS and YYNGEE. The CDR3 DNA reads TGTGCCAGCAGCGTAGACCCGGATGAGCAGTTCTTC. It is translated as CASSVDPDEQFF.

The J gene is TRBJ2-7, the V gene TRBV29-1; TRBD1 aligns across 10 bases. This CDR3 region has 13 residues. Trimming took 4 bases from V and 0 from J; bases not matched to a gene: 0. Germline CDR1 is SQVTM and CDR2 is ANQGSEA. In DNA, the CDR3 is TGCAGCGTTGGGACAGGGGGCTCCTACGAGCAGTACTTC. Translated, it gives CSVGTGGSYEQYF.

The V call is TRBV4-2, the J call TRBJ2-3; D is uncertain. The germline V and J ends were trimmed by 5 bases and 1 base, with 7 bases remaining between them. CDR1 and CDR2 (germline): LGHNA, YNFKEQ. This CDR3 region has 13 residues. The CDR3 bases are TGTGCCAGCAGCAATACTCGCACAGATACGCAGTATTTT. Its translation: CASSNTRTDTQYF.

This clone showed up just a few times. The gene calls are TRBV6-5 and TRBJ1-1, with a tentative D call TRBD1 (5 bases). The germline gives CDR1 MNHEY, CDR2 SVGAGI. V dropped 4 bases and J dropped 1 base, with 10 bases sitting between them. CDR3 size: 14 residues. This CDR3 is CASSSSGGNTEAFF. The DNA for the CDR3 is TGTGCCAGCAGTTCGTCGGGGGGGAACACTGAAGCTTTCTTT.

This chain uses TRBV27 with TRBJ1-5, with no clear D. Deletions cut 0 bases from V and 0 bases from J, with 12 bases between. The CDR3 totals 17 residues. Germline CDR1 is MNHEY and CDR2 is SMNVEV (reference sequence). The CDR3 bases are TGTGCCAGCAGTTTATCTTCAGTACCTTATAGCAATCAGCCCCAGCATTTT. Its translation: CASSLSSVPYSNQPQHF.

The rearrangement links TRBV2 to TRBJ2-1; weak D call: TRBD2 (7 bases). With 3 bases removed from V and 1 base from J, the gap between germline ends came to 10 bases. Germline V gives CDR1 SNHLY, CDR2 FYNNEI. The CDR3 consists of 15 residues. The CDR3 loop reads CASSDGGASYNEQFF. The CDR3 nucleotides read TGTGCCAGCAGTGATGGGGGGGCATCCTACAATGAGCAGTTCTTC.

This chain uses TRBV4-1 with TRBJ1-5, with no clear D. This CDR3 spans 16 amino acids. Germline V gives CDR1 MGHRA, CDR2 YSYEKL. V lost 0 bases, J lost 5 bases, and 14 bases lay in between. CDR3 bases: TGCGCCAGCAGCCAAGATTCGATGGCAGAGGATCAGCCCCAGCATTTT. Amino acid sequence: CASSQDSMAEDQPQHF.

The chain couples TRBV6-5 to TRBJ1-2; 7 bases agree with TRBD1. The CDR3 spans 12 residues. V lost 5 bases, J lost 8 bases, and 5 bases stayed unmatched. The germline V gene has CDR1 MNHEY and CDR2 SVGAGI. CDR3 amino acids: CASSRQGRGYTF. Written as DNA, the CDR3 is TGTGCCAGCAGTAGACAGGGTAGGGGCTACACCTTC.

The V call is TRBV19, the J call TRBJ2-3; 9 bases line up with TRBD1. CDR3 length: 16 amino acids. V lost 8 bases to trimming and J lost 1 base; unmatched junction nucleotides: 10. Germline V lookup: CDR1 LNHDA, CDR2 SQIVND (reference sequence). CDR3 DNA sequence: TGTGCCAGTGAAGCTACAGGGGGCTTTGGCACAGATACGCAGTATTTT. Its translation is CASEATGGFGTDTQYF.

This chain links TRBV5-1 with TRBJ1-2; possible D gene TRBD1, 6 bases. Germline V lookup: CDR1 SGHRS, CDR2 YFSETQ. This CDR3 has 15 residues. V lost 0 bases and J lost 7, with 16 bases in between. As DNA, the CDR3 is TGCGCCAGCAGCTTGGAGGGCAGGGGCTCCTTTGGCTACACCTTC. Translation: CASSLEGRGSFGYTF.

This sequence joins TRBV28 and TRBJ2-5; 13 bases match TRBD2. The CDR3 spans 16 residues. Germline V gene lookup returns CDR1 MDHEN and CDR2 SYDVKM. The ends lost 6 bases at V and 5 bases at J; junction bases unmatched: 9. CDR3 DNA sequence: TGTGCCAGCAGCCAACCCGGACTAGCGGGGGCGGAGACCCAGTACTTC. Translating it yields CASSQPGLAGAETQYF.

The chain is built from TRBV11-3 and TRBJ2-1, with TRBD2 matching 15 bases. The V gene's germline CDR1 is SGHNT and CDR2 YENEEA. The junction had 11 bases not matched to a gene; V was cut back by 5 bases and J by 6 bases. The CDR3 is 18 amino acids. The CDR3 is CASSLRNGLAGGPNEQFF. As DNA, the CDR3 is TGTGCCAGCAGCCTTCGAAATGGACTAGCGGGGGGGCCCAATGAGCAGTTCTTC.

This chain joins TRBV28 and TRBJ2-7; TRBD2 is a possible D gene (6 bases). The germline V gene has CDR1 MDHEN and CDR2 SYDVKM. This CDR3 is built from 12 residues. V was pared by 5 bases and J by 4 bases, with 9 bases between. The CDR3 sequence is CASSPGRYEQYF. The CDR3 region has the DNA TGTGCCAGCAGTCCAGGGAGGTACGAGCAGTACTTC.

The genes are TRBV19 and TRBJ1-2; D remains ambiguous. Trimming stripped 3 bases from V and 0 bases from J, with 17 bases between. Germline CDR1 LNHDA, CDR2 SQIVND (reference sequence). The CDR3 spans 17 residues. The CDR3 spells CASSITPSTASNYGYTF. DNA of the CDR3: TGTGCCAGTAGTATTACCCCGTCTACAGCTTCTAACTATGGCTACACCTTC.

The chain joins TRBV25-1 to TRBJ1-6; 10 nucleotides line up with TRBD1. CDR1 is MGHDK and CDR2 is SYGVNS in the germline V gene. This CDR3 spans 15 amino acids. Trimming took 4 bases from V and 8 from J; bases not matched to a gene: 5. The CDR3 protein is CASSGSGTGDSPLHF. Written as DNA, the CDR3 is TGTGCCAGCAGTGGATCCGGGACAGGGGATTCACCCCTCCACTTT.

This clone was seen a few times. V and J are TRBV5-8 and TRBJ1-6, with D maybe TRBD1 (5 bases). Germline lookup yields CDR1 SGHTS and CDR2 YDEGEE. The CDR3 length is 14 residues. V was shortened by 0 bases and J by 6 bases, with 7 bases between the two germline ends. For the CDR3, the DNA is TGTGCCAGCAGCTTGGTAAGGGGTAATTCACCCCTCCACTTT. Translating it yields CASSLVRGNSPLHF.

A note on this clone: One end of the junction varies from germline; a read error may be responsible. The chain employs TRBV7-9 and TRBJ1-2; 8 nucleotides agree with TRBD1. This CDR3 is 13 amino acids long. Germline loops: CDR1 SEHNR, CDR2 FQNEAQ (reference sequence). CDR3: CSSSSTGGNGYTF. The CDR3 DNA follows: TGTTCCAGCAGTTCAACAGGGGGTAATGGCTACACCTTC.

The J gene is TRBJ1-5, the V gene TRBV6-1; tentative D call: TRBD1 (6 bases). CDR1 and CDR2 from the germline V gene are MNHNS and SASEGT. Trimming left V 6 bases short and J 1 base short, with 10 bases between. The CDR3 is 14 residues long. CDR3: CASRAGDSNQPQHF. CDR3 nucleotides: TGTGCCAGCAGGGCAGGGGACAGCAATCAGCCCCAGCATTTT.

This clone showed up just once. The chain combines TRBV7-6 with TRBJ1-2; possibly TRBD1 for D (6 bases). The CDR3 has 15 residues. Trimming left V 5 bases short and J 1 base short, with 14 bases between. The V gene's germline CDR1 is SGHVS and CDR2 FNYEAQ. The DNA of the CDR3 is TGTGCCAGCAGCCCTGGGTGGGGGCTTAACTATGGCTACACCTTC. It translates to CASSPGWGLNYGYTF.

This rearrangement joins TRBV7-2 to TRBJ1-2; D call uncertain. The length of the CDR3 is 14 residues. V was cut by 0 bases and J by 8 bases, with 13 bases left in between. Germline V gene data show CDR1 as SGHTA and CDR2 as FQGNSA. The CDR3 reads CASSLALGEVGYTF. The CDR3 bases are TGTGCCAGCAGCTTAGCGCTCGGGGAGGTGGGCTACACCTTC.

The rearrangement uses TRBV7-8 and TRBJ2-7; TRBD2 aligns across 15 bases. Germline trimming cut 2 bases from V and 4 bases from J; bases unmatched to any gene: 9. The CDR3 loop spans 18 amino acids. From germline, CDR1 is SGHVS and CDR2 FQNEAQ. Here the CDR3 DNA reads TGTGCCAGCAGCTTACTGGGGGGACTAGCGGGGGGACAATACGAGCAGTACTTC. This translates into CASSLLGGLAGGQYEQYF.

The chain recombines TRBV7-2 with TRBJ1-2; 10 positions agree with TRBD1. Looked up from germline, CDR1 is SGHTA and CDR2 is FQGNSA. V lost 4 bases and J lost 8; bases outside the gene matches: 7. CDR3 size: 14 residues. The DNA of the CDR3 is TGTGCCAGCAGCTCGGGGACAGGGGAAGGAGGCTACACCTTC. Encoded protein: CASSSGTGEGGYTF.

The CDR3 nucleotides are TGTGCCAGCAGCCAAGATAAGGGGGGGCCTAGCACTGAAGCTTTCTTT. Its protein product is CASSQDKGGPSTEAFF. This sequence joins TRBV4-2 and TRBJ1-1; tentative D call: TRBD1 (6 bases). The CDR3 has 16 residues. V dropped 0 bases and J dropped 4 bases, with 15 bases sitting between them. Germline lookup yields CDR1 LGHNA and CDR2 YNFKEQ.

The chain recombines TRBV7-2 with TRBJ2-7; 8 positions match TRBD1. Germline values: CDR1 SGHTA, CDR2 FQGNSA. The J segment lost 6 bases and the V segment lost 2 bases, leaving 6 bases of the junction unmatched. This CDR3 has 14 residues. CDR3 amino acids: CASSLQGAQGEQYF. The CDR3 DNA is TGTGCCAGCAGCTTACAGGGGGCGCAGGGCGAGCAGTACTTC.